This TCR beta chain derives from a study of blood T cell repertoires in COVID-19. Across the study: Whether acute or convalescent, the COVID-19 samples came from the United States, Italy and Spain.

In the study's own analysis: Nucleated cell number was recorded as an estimate derived from reference gene primer amplification. Produced via immunoSEQ multiplex PCR; TCRdb's table is partial and in-frame only. V and J calls and clone size are as listed in that table; D and trimming were resolved from the DNA. The table has about 190,000 clones, 90% seen once. Trimming shortened V by 0 bases and J by 1 base, and 4 bases separated the two germline ends. Per germline, CDR1 LGHNA and CDR2 YNFKEQ. There are 15 residues in the CDR3. The TCR comes from a man aged 50 or older with acute or convalescent COVID-19. Specimen: peripheral blood. The chain couples TRBV4-2 to TRBJ2-6; no clear D gene. DNA for the CDR3: TGTGCCAGCAGCCAAGACGGGTCTGGGGCCAACGTCCTGACTTTC. Protein product: CASSQDGSGANVLTF.